This T cell receptor (beta chain) was found in a study of CD8 T cells in ankylosing spondylitis. Germline CDR1 is DFQATT and CDR2 is SNEGSKA (reference sequence). V lost 5 bases and J 3 bases, leaving 8 bases between the germline ends. The CDR3 extends over 11 amino acids. Study results and caveats: In ankylosing spondylitis blood, a motif of several highly homologous TCR beta variants appeared characteristic.

Quantitative 5'-RACE was performed with molecular barcodes, and it yielded the TCR beta libraries. From the 5' RACE reads, TCRdb called clonotypes with MiXCR, one entry per CDR3 protein. The sample includes around 23,000 distinct CDR3 sequences, roughly a sixth of them seen just once. This clonotype was seen many times. Its antigen remains unidentified. The TCR originated in a male donor with ankylosing spondylitis or in good health (not recorded which). The rearrangement uses TRBV20-1 and TRBJ2-7; D is unclear. Sequenced material: blood. CDR3 region: CSAANNYEQYV. Here the CDR3 DNA reads TGCAGTGCTGCGAATAACTACGAGCAGTACGTC.